These 28 T cell receptor beta chains came from one sample sequenced in a study of CD8+ T cells in alopecia areata. The sample's treatment: oral pan-JAK inhibitor, 5-10 mg twice daily. Extracted RNA was reverse transcribed, and the resulting cDNA served as sequencing template. Assay used: immunoSEQ multiplex PCR; TCRdb lists only in-frame clones, some missing. The sample carries about 220,000 clones, more than 45% recorded once. The sequenced sample was CD4+ T cells sorted from blood, obtained at week 4, from a patient treated with tofacitinib. These receptors were taken from a human donor with alopecia areata.

V usage is TRBV25-1 and J usage is TRBJ2-5, with D possibly being TRBD1 (8 bases). Trimming stripped 3 bases from V and 9 bases from J, with 29 bases between. This CDR3 has 18 residues. The V gene's germline CDR1 is MGHDK and CDR2 SYGVNS. Here the CDR3 reads CASSDKPTKGQAAGAQYF. The CDR3, as DNA: TGTGCCAGCAGTGACAAACCAACCAAGGGACAGGCCGCGGGGGCCCAGTACTTC. Full variable domain (rest looked up from reference TRBV25-1 and TRBJ2-5): EADIYQTPRYLVIGTGKKITLECSQTMGHDKMYWYQQDPGMELHLIHYSYGVNSTEKGDLSSESTVSRIRTEHFPLTLESARPSHTSQYLCASSDKPTKGQAAGAQYFGPGTRLLVL.

The rearrangement links TRBV9 to TRBJ2-2; 7 bases are shared with TRBD1. From germline, CDR1 is SGDLS and CDR2 YYNGEE. The CDR3 contains 16 residues. J gave up 2 bases and V 0 bases, and 4 bases lay outside the gene matches. CDR3 sequence: CASSVAGTVNTGELFF. For the CDR3, the DNA is TGTGCCAGCAGCGTAGCCGGGACAGTTAACACCGGGGAGCTGTTTTTT.

CDR3 DNA: TGTGCCAGCAGTGCAAATCACTACGAGCAGTACTTC. Translating it yields CASSANHYEQYF. The rearrangement uses TRBV25-1 and TRBJ2-7; D is unresolved. This CDR3 comprises 12 residues. Germline V gene sequence: CDR1 MGHDK, CDR2 SYGVNS. V dropped 4 bases and J dropped 3 bases, with 7 bases sitting between them.

The chain has TRBV9 and TRBJ2-2; 7 nucleotides agree with TRBD1. V was pared by 3 bases and J by 4 bases, with 6 bases of the junction left unmatched. This CDR3 is 15 amino acids long. CDR1 and CDR2 (germline): SGDLS, YYNGEE. DNA of the CDR3: TGTGCCAGCAGCGCCCACAGGGGACCCACCGGGGAGCTGTTTTTT. Amino acid sequence: CASSAHRGPTGELFF.

This chain uses TRBV7-2 with TRBJ2-4; D call uncertain. This CDR3 region has 14 residues. The ends were cut back, 1 base at V and 10 bases at J, with 14 bases in the middle. Germline CDR1 is SGHTA and CDR2 is FQGNSA. The DNA of the CDR3 is TGTGCCAGCAGCTTAGGTTACGCCTCAGCGATTCAGTACTTC. It encodes CASSLGYASAIQYF. Drawing the rest from reference TRBV7-2 and TRBJ2-4, the complete variable domain is GAGVSQSPSNKVTEKGKDVELRCDPISGHTALYWYRQSLGQGLEFLIYFQGNSAPDKSGLPSDRFSAERTGGSVSTLTIQRTQQEDSAVYLCASSLGYASAIQYFGAGTRLSVL.

The chain combines TRBV9 with TRBJ2-5, with 10 nucleotides matching TRBD1. From germline, CDR1 is SGDLS and CDR2 YYNGEE. V dropped 0 bases and J dropped 5; count of bases not matched to a gene: 4. CDR3 length: 15 residues. The CDR3 loop is CASSVETGGRETQYF. Written as DNA, the CDR3 is TGTGCCAGCAGCGTAGAGACAGGGGGCCGGGAGACCCAGTACTTC.

This clone has just a few counts. V and J are TRBV7-2 and TRBJ2-3; TRBD2 is a possible D gene (5 bases). V gave up 5 bases and J gave up 0 bases, with 15 bases separating them. The CDR3 is 16 residues long. Germline-derived CDR1 and CDR2 are SGHTA and FQGNSA. The CDR3: CASSQGFERSTDTQYF. The DNA of the CDR3 is TGTGCCAGCAGCCAAGGTTTCGAGCGGAGCACAGATACGCAGTATTTT.

This clone has a count of ten or more. The chain combines TRBV4-1 with TRBJ2-3; 7 bases map to TRBD2. From germline, CDR1 is MGHRA and CDR2 YSYEKL. J lost 2 bases, V lost 4 bases, and 9 bases had no gene match. CDR3 length: 16 residues. Here the CDR3 reads CASSRILAKNTDTQYF. The CDR3 bases are TGCGCCAGCAGCCGGATACTAGCGAAAAACACAGATACGCAGTATTTT.

V and J are TRBV30 and TRBJ2-2; D not resolved. Germline V gives CDR1 GTSNPN, CDR2 SVGIG (reference sequence). Deletions cut 3 bases from V and 5 bases from J, with 4 bases between. CDR3 length: 11 residues. CDR3 in amino acids: CAWSRTGELFF. The DNA for the CDR3 is TGTGCCTGGAGCAGGACCGGGGAGCTGTTTTTT.

This clone was seen a few times. This chain links TRBV29-1 with TRBJ1-2, with 11 bases that match TRBD1. CDR1 is SQVTM and CDR2 is ANQGSEA in the germline V gene. With V trimmed by 4 bases and J by 7 bases, 11 bases remained unmatched. The length of the CDR3 is 15 residues. Here the CDR3 DNA reads TGCAGCGTTGCGGTTGGACAGGGGGCACGGGGTGGCTACACCTTC. It yields the protein CSVAVGQGARGGYTF.

The CDR3 loop is CASSQDRTGITEAFF. The CDR3 DNA reads as TGCGCCAGCAGCCAAGACCGGACAGGGATCACTGAAGCTTTCTTT. This sequence joins TRBV4-1 and TRBJ1-1, with 8 positions matching TRBD1. Germline CDR1 is MGHRA and CDR2 is YSYEKL. The CDR3 contains 15 residues. Germline trimming cut 0 bases from V and 4 bases from J; bases unmatched to any gene: 4.

V is TRBV14 and J is TRBJ2-7; D gene unclear. CDR3 size: 11 residues. Between the trimmed V and J ends, which lost 6 bases and 0 bases, there was a span of 3 bases. The germline V gene encodes CDR1 SGHDN and CDR2 FVKESK. The CDR3 here is CASRDSYEQYF. The DNA for the CDR3 is TGTGCCAGCAGAGACTCCTACGAGCAGTACTTC.

This clone turned up a few times. This chain connects TRBV30 to TRBJ2-3; tentative D call: TRBD2 (5 bases). Trimming stripped 2 bases from V and 3 bases from J, with 15 bases between. Per the germline V gene, CDR1 is GTSNPN and CDR2 is SVGIG (reference sequence). This CDR3 comprises 15 residues. CDR3 sequence reads: CAWSLLATPTDTQYF. As DNA, the CDR3 is TGTGCCTGGAGTCTATTAGCGACCCCGACAGATACGCAGTATTTT.

The rearrangement links TRBV2 to TRBJ2-2, with D perhaps TRBD1 (5 bases). Germline lookup yields CDR1 SNHLY and CDR2 FYNNEI. Trimming took off 7 bases at V and 5 bases at J, with 14 bases between the two ends. There are 14 residues in the CDR3. In DNA form, the CDR3 reads TGTGCCAGCACTTTCAGGGATGGAACCGGGGAGCTGTTTTTT. It is translated as CASTFRDGTGELFF.

In its sample, this clone was seen once. The chain is built from TRBV2 and TRBJ2-6, with D perhaps matching TRBD1 or TRBD2 (5 bases each). Germline V CDR1 and CDR2: SNHLY, FYNNEI. The V and J ends lost 4 bases and 5 bases respectively, with 9 bases between them. The CDR3 covers 14 residues. This CDR3 is CASSAGSRANVLTF. Here the CDR3 DNA reads TGTGCCAGCAGTGCAGGGAGCCGGGCCAACGTCCTGACTTTC.

V is TRBV2 and J is TRBJ1-5, with TRBD1 identical over 7 bases. Looked up from germline, CDR1 is SNHLY and CDR2 is FYNNEI. Trimming at V came to 5 bases and at J to 3 bases, leaving 4 bases not matched to a gene. The CDR3 is 14 residues long. CDR3 nucleotides: TGTGCCAGCAGTCCCGGACAGGTCAATCAGCCCCAGCATTTT. Translation gives CASSPGQVNQPQHF.

The chain joins TRBV30 to TRBJ2-7; 7 bases align to TRBD1. V was pared by 2 bases and J by 0 bases, with 4 bases of the junction left unmatched. Germline-derived CDR1 and CDR2 are GTSNPN and SVGIG (reference sequence). The CDR3 covers 14 residues. Here the CDR3 DNA reads TGTGCCTGGAGTACGGGACAGCTCTCCTACGAGCAGTACTTC. Translating it yields CAWSTGQLSYEQYF.

This clone showed up just once. The chain couples TRBV14 to TRBJ1-2; tentatively, D is TRBD1 (5 bases). Between the trimmed V and J ends, which lost 4 bases and 4 bases, there was a span of 16 bases. Germline CDR1 SGHDN, CDR2 FVKESK. The CDR3 contains 15 residues. The CDR3 protein is CASSLKTGGLYGYTF. As DNA, the CDR3 is TGTGCCAGCAGCCTGAAGACGGGGGGACTCTATGGCTACACCTTC.

This clone was recorded a few times. The chain employs TRBV11-3 and TRBJ1-1; D unclear. In germline, CDR1 is SGHNT, CDR2 YENEEA. This CDR3 region has 13 residues. The ends were cut back, 3 bases at V and 3 bases at J, with 8 bases in the middle. CDR3 sequence: CASSFLHYTEAFF. The CDR3 coding sequence is TGTGCCAGCAGCTTCCTCCACTACACTGAAGCTTTCTTT.

The V call is TRBV25-1, the J call TRBJ2-6, with D possibly matching TRBD1 (6 bases). The germline gives CDR1 MGHDK, CDR2 SYGVNS. The CDR3 runs 18 residues. V shed 4 bases and J shed 1 base, with 17 bases lying between them. DNA of the CDR3: TGTGCCAGCAGTGGAGTAGGGGGAGCGAATTCTGGGGCCAACGTCCTGACTTTC. Amino acid sequence: CASSGVGGANSGANVLTF. Full variable domain (rest looked up from reference TRBV25-1 and TRBJ2-6): EADIYQTPRYLVIGTGKKITLECSQTMGHDKMYWYQQDPGMELHLIHYSYGVNSTEKGDLSSESTVSRIRTEHFPLTLESARPSHTSQYLCASSGVGGANSGANVLTFGAGSRLTVL.

The chain has TRBV9 and TRBJ2-3; D may be TRBD2 (7 bases). Per germline, CDR1 SGDLS and CDR2 YYNGEE. V was clipped by 4 bases and J by 1 base, with 16 bases between them. The CDR3 runs to 16 residues. In DNA, the CDR3 is TGTGCCAGCAGCACCACCGGGGGGCACCGCACAGATACGCAGTATTTT. Its translation: CASSTTGGHRTDTQYF.

V usage is TRBV29-1 and J usage is TRBJ2-3; TRBD2 might be the D (5 bases). Germline lookup yields CDR1 SQVTM and CDR2 ANQGSEA. Trimming removed 5 bases at V and 1 base at J, with 13 bases between. The CDR3 covers 14 residues. CDR3 sequence (DNA): TGCAGCGTTACTTCCCTAGCCGGCACAGATACGCAGTATTTT. The encoded protein is CSVTSLAGTDTQYF.

This clone was recorded once. V gene TRBV5-6 combines with J gene TRBJ1-1, with D uncertain. Germline V CDR1 and CDR2: SGHDT, YYEEEE. The CDR3 extends over 13 amino acids. With 2 bases removed from V and 3 bases from J, the gap between germline ends came to 8 bases. The CDR3 DNA reads as TGTGCCAGCAGCTTCGGAGGAGACACTGAAGCTTTCTTT. This encodes CASSFGGDTEAFF.

The rearrangement uses TRBV7-2 and TRBJ1-5; no reliable D call. V was cut by 0 bases and J by 5 bases, with 11 bases left in between. There are 15 residues in the CDR3. In germline, CDR1 is SGHTA, CDR2 FQGNSA. DNA for the CDR3: TGTGCCAGCAGCTTAGCAGGACTAGGGCATCAGCCCCAGCATTTT. It specifies CASSLAGLGHQPQHF.

The chain links TRBV11-2 to TRBJ2-1; TRBD2 agrees at 9 bases. The V gene end was trimmed by 1 base and the J gene end by 6 bases; junction bases not matched to a gene: 4. The CDR3 loop spans 15 amino acids. Per the germline V gene, CDR1 is SGHAT and CDR2 is FQNNGV. In DNA form, the CDR3 reads TGTGCCAGCAGCTTAGGCCAGCGGGGGGCCAATGAGCAGTTCTTC. The encoded protein is CASSLGQRGANEQFF.

The chain has TRBV2 and TRBJ1-1; no definite D call. Per the germline V gene, CDR1 is SNHLY and CDR2 is FYNNEI. The ends were cut back, 10 bases at V and 2 bases at J, with 14 bases in the middle. The CDR3 is made up of 13 amino acids. The CDR3 sequence is CATTKTGNTEAFF. The CDR3 nucleotides are TGTGCCACCACAAAAACTGGAAACACTGAAGCTTTCTTT.

The rearrangement joins TRBV5-6 to TRBJ1-2; D remains ambiguous. CDR1 and CDR2 (germline): SGHDT, YYEEEE. Trimming cost V 0 bases and J 4 bases, with 4 bases left between them. CDR3 length: 12 residues. The chain's CDR3 is CASSLEVYGYTF. The DNA for the CDR3 is TGTGCCAGCAGCTTGGAGGTCTATGGCTACACCTTC. Based on the CDR3 plus reference TRBV5-6 and TRBJ1-2, the full variable domain is DAGVTQSPTHLIKTRGQQVTLRCSPKSGHDTVSWYQQALGQGPQFIFQYYEEEERQRGNFPDRFSGHQFPNYSSELNVNALLLGDSALYLCASSLEVYGYTFGSGTRLTVV.

The J gene is TRBJ2-3, the V gene TRBV29-1, with D perhaps matching TRBD2 (5 bases). This CDR3 contains 11 residues. Per the germline V gene, CDR1 is SQVTM and CDR2 is ANQGSEA. Trimming stripped 7 bases from V and 11 bases from J, with 16 bases between. Here the CDR3 reads CSGTDPGMQYF. CDR3 nucleotides: TGCAGCGGAACGGATCCGGGGATGCAGTATTTT.